This T cell receptor (beta chain) came from a study of human T cells and chemical hapten exposure. Study-level results: Sensitization with DPC brought no change to TCRs above 1 in 1000 in frequency. Significantly more large CDR3 similarity clusters were formed by expanded TCRs than by controls.

The CDR3 sequence is 13 residues long. The germline V and J ends were trimmed by 3 bases and 2 bases, with 11 bases remaining between them. In germline, CDR1 is SQVTM, CDR2 ANQGSEA. For the library, individual cDNA molecules each received unique molecular identifiers. TCRdb ran MiXCR on the RACE reads and lists one entry per CDR3 protein. The top ten clones hold roughly 5.9% of a sample with about 76,000 distinct CDR3 sequences, around 13% of them seen once. Time point denoted: patch test 3, about 24 weeks after DPC sensitization. Stated treatment: therapeutic diphenylcyclopropenone sensitization with weekly scalp DPC. This clonotype was observed at least ten times. Its specificity is unknown.

The sample consisted of whole blood, taken in connection with sensitization to the hapten diphenylcyclopropenone (DPC). The TCR comes from a woman aged 45-60 years with alopecia areata. Some clones in this sample may be carry-over from other donors' samples. J is TRBJ2-7 and V is TRBV29-1; perhaps TRBD2 as D (6 bases). The CDR3 loop reads CSVDGGPTYEQYF. DNA for the CDR3: TGCAGCGTTGACGGGGGACCTACCTACGAGCAGTACTTC.